This entry lists 28 T cell receptor beta chains sequenced from one sample in a study of shared clonotypes between healthy human individuals. Data came from immunoSEQ multiplex PCR; TCRdb stores just in-frame clones and leaves some out. The sample gives about 480,000 clones, roughly 85% of which show up once; under 15% is in the top ten. The sample consisted of PBMCs. The receptors were gathered from a woman between 40 and 50 years old in good health. Some clones in this sample may be carry-over from other donors' samples.

The V and J genes are TRBV6-5 and TRBJ2-2; the D is unclear. The CDR3 spans 11 residues. Germline V gene sequence: CDR1 MNHEY, CDR2 SVGAGI. V was trimmed by 5 bases and J by 2 bases, leaving 0 bases between them. The CDR3 DNA reads TGTGCCAGCAGTAACACCGGGGAGCTGTTTTTT. It encodes CASSNTGELFF.

This sequence joins TRBV5-1 and TRBJ2-3; 7 nucleotides align to TRBD1. In germline, CDR1 is SGHRS, CDR2 YFSETQ. J was trimmed by 3 bases and V by 0 bases; bases with no gene match: 4. The CDR3 covers 15 residues. The CDR3 DNA sequence: TGCGCCAGCAGCTTGGCCGACAGGGCGACAGATACGCAGTATTTT. Translating it yields CASSLADRATDTQYF.

The chain carries TRBV11-3 and TRBJ2-2; possibly TRBD1 for D (6 bases). The germline V gene encodes CDR1 SGHNT and CDR2 YENEEA. V lost 8 bases to trimming and J lost 3 bases, with 13 bases between them. CDR3 length: 14 amino acids. CDR3 residues: CASGGGADTGELFF. In DNA, the CDR3 is TGTGCCAGCGGTGGGGGCGCGGACACCGGGGAGCTGTTTTTT.

The rearrangement joins TRBV7-9 to TRBJ2-3; D unresolved. V lost 2 bases to trimming and J lost 1 base, with 7 bases between them. This CDR3 has 14 amino acids. Germline values: CDR1 SEHNR, CDR2 FQNEAQ (reference sequence). The CDR3 region is CASSLSGGTDTQYF. The CDR3 nucleotides are TGTGCCAGCAGCTTATCTGGTGGCACAGATACGCAGTATTTT.

The chain has TRBV11-2 and TRBJ1-4; weak D call: TRBD1 (5 bases). Trimming cost V 7 bases and J 4 bases, with 22 bases left between them. The length of the CDR3 is 17 residues. From germline, CDR1 is SGHAT and CDR2 FQNNGV. For the CDR3, the DNA is TGTGCCAGCACCCTAGCCCCAAGGGGCGGGAGTAATGAAAAACTGTTTTTT. Amino acids: CASTLAPRGGSNEKLFF.

This rearrangement joins TRBV10-1 to TRBJ2-7; perhaps D is TRBD1 or TRBD2 (6 bases each). The CDR3 runs to 12 residues. CDR1 and CDR2 (germline): WNHNN, SYGVQD (reference sequence). The V and J ends lost 6 bases and 4 bases respectively, with 10 bases between them. CDR3 in amino acids: CASSKGGYEQYF. Here the CDR3 DNA reads TGCGCCAGCAGCAAGGGGGGATACGAGCAGTACTTC.

This chain links TRBV11-2 with TRBJ2-1, with 10 bases matching TRBD2. Trimming removed 5 bases from V and 10 bases from J; junction bases left unmatched: 14. The CDR3 sequence is 16 residues long. Looked up from germline, CDR1 is SGHAT and CDR2 is FQNNGV. The CDR3, as DNA: TGTGCCAGCAGCCCCCTTCTAGCGGGAGAAGGGGGAGAGCAGTTCTTC. As protein: CASSPLLAGEGGEQFF.

The CDR3 nucleotides are TGTGCCAGCAGCTCACAGGGGGGGTACACTGAAGCTTTCTTT. Translating it yields CASSSQGGYTEAFF. The chain couples TRBV7-9 to TRBJ1-1; TRBD1 matches at 8 bases. Looked up from germline, CDR1 is SEHNR and CDR2 is FQNEAQ (reference sequence). The V and J ends lost 4 bases and 3 bases, in that order; junction bases with no gene match: 4. The CDR3 is made up of 14 amino acids.

The V and J genes are TRBV9 and TRBJ2-7, with a weak D call TRBD2 (5 bases). V was shortened by 0 bases and J by 2 bases, with 12 bases between the two germline ends. The germline V gene has CDR1 SGDLS and CDR2 YYNGEE. The CDR3 extends over 15 amino acids. For the CDR3, the DNA is TGTGCCAGCAGCGTAGACCTCACTAGGCCCTACGAGCAGTACTTC. This translates into CASSVDLTRPYEQYF.

This clone was counted a single time. The gene calls are TRBV7-9 and TRBJ2-7; TRBD1 matches 7 bases. The germline V gene encodes CDR1 SEHNR and CDR2 FQNEAQ (reference sequence). The J segment lost 3 bases and the V segment lost 4 bases, leaving 6 bases of the junction unmatched. The CDR3 loop spans 14 amino acids. CDR3 nucleotides: TGTGCCAGCAGCTCCCTCGGGACAGTCTACGAGCAGTACTTC. This sequence encodes CASSSLGTVYEQYF. Filled out from reference TRBV7-9 and TRBJ2-7, the complete variable domain reads DTGVSQNPRHKITKRGQNVTFRCDPISEHNRLYWYRQTLGQGPEFLTYFQNEAQLEKSRLLSDRFSAERPKGSFSTLEIQRTEQGDSAMYLCASSSLGTVYEQYFGPGTRLTVT.

This chain joins TRBV19 and TRBJ1-2; D might be TRBD1 (6 bases). The ends were cut back, 3 bases at V and 5 bases at J, with 22 bases in the middle. The CDR3 extends over 17 amino acids. Per the germline V gene, CDR1 is LNHDA and CDR2 is SQIVND (reference sequence). The CDR3 loop reads CASSMINEDRIIYGYTF. CDR3 in DNA: TGTGCCAGTAGTATGATAAATGAGGACAGAATAATTTATGGCTACACCTTC.

This clone was picked up many times. Other DNA variants within this sample encode the same CDR3. The chain recombines TRBV30 with TRBJ2-3, with D possibly being TRBD1 or TRBD2 (5 bases each). V was clipped by 0 bases and J by 2 bases, with 15 bases between them. This CDR3 contains 16 residues. Germline V gene data show CDR1 as GTSNPN and CDR2 as SVGIG (reference sequence). In DNA form, the CDR3 reads TGTGCCTGGAGTGTACGTAGAGGGGAAATCACAGATACGCAGTATTTT. This translates into CAWSVRRGEITDTQYF.

This clone was seen only a few times. The chain couples TRBV19 to TRBJ2-2; 7 bases are shared with TRBD2. Germline V gene data show CDR1 as LNHDA and CDR2 as SQIVND (reference sequence). V lost 3 bases, J lost 6 bases, and 4 bases stayed unmatched. CDR3 length: 14 amino acids. The CDR3 region has the DNA TGTGCCAGTAGTATTGGGAGGGAGGCCGGGGAGCTGTTTTTT. Translation gives CASSIGREAGELFF.

The rearrangement uses TRBV6-5 and TRBJ1-2; no reliable D call. CDR1 and CDR2 (germline): MNHEY, SVGAGI. With 7 bases removed from V and 4 bases from J, the gap between germline ends came to 19 bases. The CDR3 is 15 residues long. This chain's CDR3 is CASTQDRRESYGYTF. CDR3 nucleotide sequence: TGTGCCAGCACGCAAGACCGTCGGGAGAGCTATGGCTACACCTTC.

The count of this clone is one. The CDR3 DNA sequence: TGTGCCACTCGCCCCCAGTTTACTCAAGAGACCCAGTACTTC. It codes for CATRPQFTQETQYF. The chain carries TRBV6-5 and TRBJ2-5; no reliable D call. Per the germline V gene, CDR1 is MNHEY and CDR2 is SVGAGI. The CDR3 contains 14 residues. V shed 10 bases and J shed 2 bases, with 17 bases lying between them.

The CDR3 region has the DNA TGTGCCAGCAGTGACAGGCTAGCGGGGGCCCGAGAGCAGTTCTTC. Translation: CASSDRLAGAREQFF. This chain connects TRBV6-4 to TRBJ2-1; TRBD2 matches at 10 bases. The germline V gene has CDR1 MRHNA and CDR2 SNTAGT. This CDR3 is built from 15 residues. After removal of 2 bases from V and 10 bases from J, the junction contained 8 bases not matched to a gene.

This chain links TRBV19 with TRBJ2-2, with TRBD1 matching 10 bases. Trimming at V came to 5 bases and at J to 4 bases, leaving 1 base not matched to a gene. Germline V CDR1 and CDR2: LNHDA, SQIVND (reference sequence). There are 14 residues in the CDR3. CDR3 residues: CASSGQGGTGELFF. In nucleotides, the CDR3 is TGTGCCAGTAGTGGACAGGGGGGCACCGGGGAGCTGTTTTTT. The full variable domain, completed using reference TRBV19 and TRBJ2-2, is DGGITQSPKYLFRKEGQNVTLSCEQNLNHDAMYWYRQDPGQGLRLIYYSQIVNDFQKGDIAEGYSVSREKKESFPLTVTSAQKNPTAFYLCASSGQGGTGELFFGEGSRLTVL.

The chain is built from TRBV5-1 and TRBJ2-7; 8 bases align to TRBD1. This CDR3 comprises 14 residues. The germline V gene encodes CDR1 SGHRS and CDR2 YFSETQ. V shed 4 bases, J shed 6 bases, and the junction held 9 bases outside the gene matches. The CDR3 sequence is CASSPADRVGEQYF. For the CDR3, the DNA is TGCGCCAGCAGCCCCGCGGACAGGGTAGGCGAGCAGTACTTC.

The genes are TRBV7-2 and TRBJ2-1, with D perhaps being TRBD1 or TRBD2 (5 bases each). This CDR3 spans 14 amino acids. Per the germline V gene, CDR1 is SGHTA and CDR2 is FQGNSA. Trimming removed 3 bases at V and 8 bases at J, with 14 bases between. The CDR3 region is CASSFPSRGDEQFF. The DNA of the CDR3 is TGTGCCAGCAGCTTCCCCTCTCGGGGCGATGAGCAGTTCTTC.

The count of this clone is one. It may be a read error: a sequence one base away is much more abundant. This chain uses TRBV2 with TRBJ1-5; D ambiguous. The germline V gene has CDR1 SNHLY and CDR2 FYNNEI. The CDR3 loop spans 12 amino acids. CDR3: CASSDSNQPKHF. The CDR3, as DNA: TGTGCCAGCAGTGACAGCAATCAGCCCAAGCATTTT. Together with reference TRBV2 and TRBJ1-5, the CDR3 gives the full variable domain: EPEVTQTPSHQVTQMGQEVILRCVPISNHLYFYWYRQILGQKVEFLVSFYNNEISEKSEIFDDQFSVERPDGSNFTLKIRSTKLEDSAMYFCASSDSNQPKHFGDGTRLSIL.

The chain uses TRBV28 and TRBJ2-7; possibly TRBD2 for D (6 bases). V shed 6 bases and J shed 3 bases, with 12 bases lying between them. Germline loops: CDR1 MDHEN, CDR2 SYDVKM. The CDR3 is 13 residues long. Written as DNA, the CDR3 is TGTGCCAGCAGCGTAGGGACTCTCTACGAGCAGTACTTC. This gives the protein CASSVGTLYEQYF.

This chain connects TRBV27 to TRBJ2-2, with 12 bases fitting TRBD2. Germline V gives CDR1 MNHEY, CDR2 SMNVEV (reference sequence). This CDR3 spans 15 amino acids. Trimming at V came to 6 bases and at J to 6 bases, leaving 5 bases not matched to a gene. The CDR3 coding sequence is TGTGCCAGCAGACGACTAGCGGGAGTTCCCGGGGAGCTGTTTTTT. Its translation is CASRRLAGVPGELFF.

The chain joins TRBV7-9 to TRBJ2-7; possibly TRBD2 for D (5 bases). The V and J ends lost 0 bases and 2 bases respectively, with 20 bases between them. The CDR3 has 18 amino acids. In germline, CDR1 is SEHNR, CDR2 FQNEAQ (reference sequence). The CDR3 protein is CASSLAEAVAPPAYEQYF. CDR3 DNA sequence: TGTGCCAGCAGCTTAGCGGAGGCTGTGGCCCCACCTGCCTACGAGCAGTACTTC.

Only a few counts were recorded for this clone. V usage is TRBV7-2 and J usage is TRBJ1-1; D remains unclear. The germline V gene encodes CDR1 SGHTA and CDR2 FQGNSA. V lost 5 bases and J lost 3, with 10 bases in between. This CDR3 is 13 amino acids long. The CDR3 DNA reads as TGTGCCAGCAGCCCCCACAGAGACACTGAAGCTTTCTTT. Its translation is CASSPHRDTEAFF.

The rearrangement links TRBV5-1 to TRBJ2-2; a possible D gene is TRBD1 (6 bases). V was shortened by 4 bases and J by 2 bases, with 9 bases between the two germline ends. CDR1 is SGHRS and CDR2 is YFSETQ in the germline V gene. CDR3 length: 14 residues. The CDR3 protein is CASSTGSNTGELFF. DNA for the CDR3: TGCGCCAGCAGCACAGGGTCCAACACCGGGGAGCTGTTTTTT.

The chain combines TRBV15 with TRBJ2-5; D remains ambiguous. Judging by the DNA end, TRBJ2-7 fits better; the J call may be wrong. Looked up from germline, CDR1 is LNHNV and CDR2 is YYDKDF (reference sequence). The CDR3 has 15 amino acids. CDR3 sequence: CATGSYDTGRHEQYF. In DNA form, the CDR3 reads TGTGCCACCGGATCCTACGACACCGGGCGCCACGAGCAGTACTTC.

The J gene is TRBJ2-3, the V gene TRBV5-6; no clear D gene. Germline assignment: CDR1 SGHDT and CDR2 YYEEEE. V lost 3 bases, J lost 0 bases, and 20 bases lay in between. This CDR3 is built from 18 residues. This CDR3 is CASSSSYPYTPSTDTQYF. The CDR3 DNA follows: TGTGCCAGCAGCTCATCATACCCGTATACCCCAAGCACAGATACGCAGTATTTT.

The chain carries TRBV10-3 and TRBJ1-4; a possible D gene is TRBD1 (5 bases). CDR1 and CDR2 from the germline V gene are ENHRY and SYGVKD. The length of the CDR3 is 15 residues. Trimming cost V 0 bases and J 8 bases, with 13 bases left between them. The CDR3 reads CAISESQGRVEKLFF. The CDR3 nucleotides read TGTGCCATCAGTGAGTCGCAGGGTCGGGTGGAAAAACTGTTTTTT.